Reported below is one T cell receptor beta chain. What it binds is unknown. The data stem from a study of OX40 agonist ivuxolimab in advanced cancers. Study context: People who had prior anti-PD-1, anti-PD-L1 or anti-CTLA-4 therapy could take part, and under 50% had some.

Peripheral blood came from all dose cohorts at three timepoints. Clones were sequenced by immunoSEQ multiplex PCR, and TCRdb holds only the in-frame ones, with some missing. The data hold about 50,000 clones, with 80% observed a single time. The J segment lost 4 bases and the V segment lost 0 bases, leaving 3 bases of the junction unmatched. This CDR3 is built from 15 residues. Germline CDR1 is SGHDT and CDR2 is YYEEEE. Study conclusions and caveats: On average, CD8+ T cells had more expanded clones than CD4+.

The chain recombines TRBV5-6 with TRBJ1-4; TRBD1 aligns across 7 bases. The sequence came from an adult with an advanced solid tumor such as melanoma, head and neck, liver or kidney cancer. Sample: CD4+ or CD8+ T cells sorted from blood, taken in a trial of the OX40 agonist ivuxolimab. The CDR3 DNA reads TGTGCCAGCAGCTTGGTAGCAGGGGGTAATGAAAAACTGTTTTTT. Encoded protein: CASSLVAGGNEKLFF.